Sequencing of this T cell receptor beta chain was carried out in a study of T cell changes during pregnancy in multiple sclerosis. Repertoires were generated with immunoSEQ multiplex PCR, while TCRdb's copy carries only in-frame clones and drops some. The repertoire holds under 95,000 clones, with around 92% as singletons. CDR3 length: 11 amino acids. Germline V CDR1 and CDR2: MNHEY, SVGAGI. V was shortened by 5 bases and J by 9 bases, with 9 bases between the two germline ends. The clonotype was recovered from a female donor with multiple sclerosis, enrolled in a pregnancy study. This rearrangement joins TRBV6-5 to TRBJ2-3; D remains ambiguous. The sample consisted of peripheral blood, taken after pregnancy. The CDR3 sequence: CASSDLMTQYF. The CDR3 nucleotides read TGTGCCAGCAGTGATCTAATGACGCAGTATTTT.